The sequence of this T cell receptor beta chain was determined in a study of radiotherapy plus CTLA-4 blockade in lung cancer. Looking at the study overall: Of the patients, 18% showed objective responses and under 40% attained disease control.

Data came from immunoSEQ multiplex PCR; TCRdb stores just in-frame clones and leaves some out. The table lists 47,000 or so clones, roughly 85% of them singletons. The junction had 4 bases not matched to a gene; V was cut back by 8 bases and J by 1 base. The CDR3 length is 13 residues. Germline V lookup: CDR1 SEHNR, CDR2 FQNEAQ (reference sequence). This clone was seen only once. The sequence came from a human donor with non-small cell lung cancer whose response to radiotherapy plus ipilimumab could not be evaluated. The material sequenced was peripheral blood, taken from a patient treated with radiotherapy plus ipilimumab. The genes are TRBV7-9 and TRBJ2-7, with 8 bases that match TRBD2. The CDR3 nucleotides are TGTGCCAGCGCTACTAGCGGATCCTACGAGCAGTACTTC. As protein: CASATSGSYEQYF. Variable domain in full (rest from reference TRBV7-9 and TRBJ2-7): DTGVSQNPRHKITKRGQNVTFRCDPISEHNRLYWYRQTLGQGPEFLTYFQNEAQLEKSRLLSDRFSAERPKGSFSTLEIQRTEQGDSAMYLCASATSGSYEQYFGPGTRLTVT.